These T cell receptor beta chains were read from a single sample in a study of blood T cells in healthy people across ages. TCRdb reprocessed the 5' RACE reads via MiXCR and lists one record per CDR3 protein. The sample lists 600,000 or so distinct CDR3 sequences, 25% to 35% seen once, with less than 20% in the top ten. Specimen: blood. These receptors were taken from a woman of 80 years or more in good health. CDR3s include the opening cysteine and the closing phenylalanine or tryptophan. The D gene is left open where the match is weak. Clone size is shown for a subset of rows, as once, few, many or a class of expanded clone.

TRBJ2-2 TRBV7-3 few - TGTGCCAGCAGCTTAAATTCGGAGCTGTTTTTT CASSLNSELFF
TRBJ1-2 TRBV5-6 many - TGTGCCAGCAGCGAGGCAGGCCCTTCCTATGGCTACACCTTC CASSEAGPSYGYTF
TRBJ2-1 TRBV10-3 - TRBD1 TGTGCCATCAGTGAGTCGCTACAGGGGATCAATGAGCAGTTCTTC CAISESLQGINEQFF
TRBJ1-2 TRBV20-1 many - TGCAGTGCTAGAGATCCAAGAGGGTTGGGTGGCTACACCTTC CSARDPRGLGGYTF
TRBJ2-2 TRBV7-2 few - TGTGCCAGCAGCAGAGACCAACAGGGCGCCAACACCGGGGAGCTGTTTTTT CASSRDQQGANTGELFF
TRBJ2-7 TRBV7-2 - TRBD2 TGTGCCAGCAGCTTACCGACGAGCGGGGGGCCAAACTACGAGCAGTACTTC CASSLPTSGGPNYEQYF
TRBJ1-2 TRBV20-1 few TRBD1 TGCAGTGCTAGAGCCACGACAGGGGGAGGCTACACCTTC CSARATTGGGYTF
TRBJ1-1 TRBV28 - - TGTGCCAGCAGTTTTTGGGGCGAGAACACTGAAGCTTTCTTT CASSFWGENTEAFF
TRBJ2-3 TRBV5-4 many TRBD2 TGTGCCAGCAGCTGGCGGGGGAGAGATACGCAGTATTTT CASSWRGRDTQYF
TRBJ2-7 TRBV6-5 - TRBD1 TGTGCCAGCAGTTCCAGACAGGGGAGCTTCTACGAGCAGTACTTC CASSSRQGSFYEQYF
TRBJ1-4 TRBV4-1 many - TGCGCCAGCAGCCGGGGGGAAGGCGGTAATGAAAAACTGTTTTTT CASSRGEGGNEKLFF
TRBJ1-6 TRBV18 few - TGTGCCAGCTCACCAATCCCCCCGGGGAATAATTCACCCCTCCACTTT CASSPIPPGNNSPLHF
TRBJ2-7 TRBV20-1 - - TGCAGTGCTAGGGAGTACTACGAGCAGTACTTC CSAREYYEQYF
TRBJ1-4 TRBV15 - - TGTGCCACCAGCAGAGAACACCTGGCCGGGGAAAATCTGTTTTTT CATSREHLAGENLFF
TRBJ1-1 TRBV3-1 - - TGTGCCAGCAGCCATGGGAGGGGGTCGGACGAAGCTTTCTTT CASSHGRGSDEAFF
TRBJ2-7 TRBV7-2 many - TGTGCCAGCAGCTTAGGGCTGCTTTCCGAGCAGTACTTC CASSLGLLSEQYF
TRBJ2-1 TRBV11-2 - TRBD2 TGTGCCAGCAGCTTAGCAGGCGGGGGACCTGAGCAGTTCTTC CASSLAGGGPEQFF
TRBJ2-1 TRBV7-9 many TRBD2 TGTGCCAGCAGCTTAGCGCTGACTGCGGGGGTCGGATTGGCCTACAATGAGCAGTTCTTC CASSLALTAGVGLAYNEQFF
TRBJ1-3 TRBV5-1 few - TGCGCCAGCAGCCCATACGGGACGGTGAGCTCTGGAAACACCATATATTTT CASSPYGTVSSGNTIYF
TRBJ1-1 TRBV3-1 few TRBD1 TGTGCCGCACAGGGGGTAAACACTGAAGCTTTCTTT CAAQGVNTEAFF
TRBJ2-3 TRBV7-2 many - TGTGCCAGCAGGGTACGGGGTGCAGATACGCAGTATTTT CASRVRGADTQYF
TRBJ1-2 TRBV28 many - TGTGCCAGCAGTTTAGGGCCCGCCAACTATGGCTACACCTTC CASSLGPANYGYTF
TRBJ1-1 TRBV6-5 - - TGTGCCAGCAGTTATATGGGGGAGACTGAAGCTTTCTTT CASSYMGETEAFF
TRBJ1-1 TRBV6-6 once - TGTGCCAGCAGTTACGGCGGGTTCCGGGGGCGCACTGAAGCTTTCTTT CASSYGGFRGRTEAFF
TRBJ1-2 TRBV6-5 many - TGTGCCAGCAGGGGGCCGGGGAGAAACTATGGCTACACCTTC CASRGPGRNYGYTF
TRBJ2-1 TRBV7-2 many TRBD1 TGTGCCAGCAGTACGACAGGGGGCTATAGTAATGAGCAGTTCTTC CASSTTGGYSNEQFF
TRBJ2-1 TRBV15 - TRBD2 TGTGCCACCAGCAGAGACGGCGGGGGAACGAATGAGCAGTTCTTC CATSRDGGGTNEQFF
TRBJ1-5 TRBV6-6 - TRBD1 TGTGCCAGCAGTTCTACGGACAGGGGAGGGAATCAGCCCCAGCATTTT CASSSTDRGGNQPQHF
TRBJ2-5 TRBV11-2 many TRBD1 TGTGCCAGCAGCTCCCAGGGGGTAGAGACCCAGTACTTC CASSSQGVETQYF
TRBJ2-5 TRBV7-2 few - TGTGCCAGCAGCCCGGGACCCCCTGTATGGACCCAGTACTTC CASSPGPPVWTQYF
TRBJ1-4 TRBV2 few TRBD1 TGTGCCATCAACCCAAGACAGGGCATAAATGAAAAACTGTTTTTT CAINPRQGINEKLFF